The entry that follows covers one T cell receptor beta chain sequence. Its antigen is still unknown. This sample stems from a study of Graves' ophthalmopathy and Graves' hyperthyroidism. The study, taken as a whole, reports: Blood also contained most of the expanded thyroid clonotypes above 0.001 frequency.

Scientists amplified the TCR beta CDR3 regions from RNA transcripts. In the first round, RT-PCR was carried out with HTBI primers, and a multiplex PCR formed the second round. TCRdb used MiXCR to reprocess the multiplex PCR reads, holding one entry per CDR3 protein. The repertoire includes some 370,000 distinct CDR3 sequences, roughly 17% of them detected once, and approximately 2.4% sits in the top ten. V gave up 1 base and J gave up 4 bases; unmatched junction bases: 16. Germline CDR1 GTSNPN, CDR2 SVGIG (reference sequence). CDR3 size: 21 residues. Diagnostic conclusions were grounded in clinical symptoms, serum thyroxine, TRAb, thyroid ultrasound and orbital computed tomography. The source of the PBMCs was around 10 ml of fresh peripheral blood.

The sequenced sample consisted of peripheral blood. The sequence was collected from an adult woman with stable Graves' hyperthyroidism. The chain carries TRBV30 and TRBJ2-2; 15 positions agree with TRBD2. The CDR3 is CAWSAHSGGRTSGRATGELFF. CDR3 sequence (DNA): TGTGCCTGGAGTGCTCACAGTGGAGGTCGGACTAGCGGGAGGGCCACCGGGGAGCTGTTTTTT.